These 5 T cell receptor beta chains came from one sample sequenced in a study of cytomegalovirus exposure and HLA in healthy donors (dated by TCRdb to the late 2010s). Libraries came from the immunoSEQ multiplex PCR assay. Here the immuneACCESS table is served through TCRdb, limited to in-frame sequences with V and J called. Missing clones are a known gap in these copies; in checked studies unresolved V genes cover under half, and the rest lacks a known reason. The sample profile shows 200,000 to 250,000 clones; approximately 80% of them were found once. The top ten clonotypes cover 11% to 15% of the sample. Sequencing was performed on PBMCs. The source is a woman in her thirties in good health and CMV-seropositive.

This clone occurred once. This chain connects TRBV19 to TRBJ2-3, with D perhaps matching TRBD2 (6 bases). Germline CDR1 reads LNHDA; CDR2 reads SQIVND (reference sequence). The CDR3 has 17 residues. V lost 5 bases and J 4 bases, leaving 22 bases between the germline ends. The CDR3 sequence is CASSYGSGLLGADTQYF. DNA for the CDR3: TGTGCCAGTAGTTATGGTAGCGGCCTTCTTGGGGCAGATACGCAGTATTTT. Combining the CDR3 with reference TRBV19 and TRBJ2-3 gives the whole variable domain DGGITQSPKYLFRKEGQNVTLSCEQNLNHDAMYWYRQDPGQGLRLIYYSQIVNDFQKGDIAEGYSVSREKKESFPLTVTSAQKNPTAFYLCASSYGSGLLGADTQYFGPGTRLTVL.

CDR3 sequence (DNA): TGTGCCAGCAGTCTAGGGACAGGGTCTTGGGGCGAGCAGTACTTC. Its protein is CASSLGTGSWGEQYF. The chain couples TRBV6-1 to TRBJ2-7; 9 bases match TRBD1. Germline CDR1 MNHNS, CDR2 SASEGT. Trimming at V came to 5 bases and at J to 6 bases, leaving 11 bases not matched to a gene. The CDR3 spans 15 residues.

The gene calls are TRBV18 and TRBJ1-2; no firm D call. Per germline, CDR1 KGHSH and CDR2 LQKENI. The CDR3 contains 19 residues. The V end lost 2 bases, the J end lost 6 bases, and 28 bases lay between the germline ends. Written as DNA, the CDR3 is TGTGCCAGCTCACCATTACCTCTTGGCATTCCGTTCATCGTTGATGGCTACACCTTC. It encodes CASSPLPLGIPFIVDGYTF.

The rearrangement links TRBV5-8 to TRBJ2-7; D uncertain. This CDR3 comprises 11 residues. The V end lost 1 base, the J end lost 6 bases, and 5 bases lay between the germline ends. The V gene's germline CDR1 is SGHTS and CDR2 YDEGEE. CDR3 amino acids: CASSLTAEQYF. CDR3 DNA: TGTGCCAGCAGCTTGACGGCCGAGCAGTACTTC.

CDR3 DNA: TGTGCCAGCAGAGACCAACGAGGACAGGGAATGAACACTGAAGCTTTCTTT. Translation: CASRDQRGQGMNTEAFF. This chain links TRBV25-1 with TRBJ1-1; 8 nucleotides align to TRBD1. Germline CDR1 reads MGHDK; CDR2 reads SYGVNS. This CDR3 contains 17 residues. After removal of 6 bases from V and 0 bases from J, the junction contained 12 bases not matched to a gene. Using reference TRBV25-1 and TRBJ1-1 for the parts outside the CDR3, the full variable domain is EADIYQTPRYLVIGTGKKITLECSQTMGHDKMYWYQQDPGMELHLIHYSYGVNSTEKGDLSSESTVSRIRTEHFPLTLESARPSHTSQYLCASRDQRGQGMNTEAFFGQGTRLTVV.